This record looks at one TCR beta chain sequence and its context. This clone has a handful of counts. The antigen it binds to is not known. Qualities for individual bases were not recorded, and no much larger clone is one base off. TCRbeta CDR3 regions were amplified from genomic DNA by means of the immunoSEQ Assay, a bias-controlled multiplex PCR. The original pipeline was this. The number of nucleated cells in each sample was estimated from the amplification of reference gene primers within the assay. Sequence reads were collapsed and filtered to measure the absolute abundance of every unique TCRbeta CDR3 rearrangement. For each sample, productive Simpson clonality was calculated by taking the square root of Simpson's diversity index across productive rearrangements. In TCRdb, the immuneACCESS table is reduced to in-frame sequences with V and J assigned. These tables do not hold every clone; where another copy was compared, an unresolved V gene accounts for under half, and the others remain unexplained. V, J and clone size derive from that table, while D and trimming were established from the DNA sequence. The sample records 250,000 to 350,000 clones, about 80% of which are singletons. Of the sample, around 14% falls within the top ten clones.

One collaborating source in Seattle enrolled patients during active infection and followed them longitudinally through the course of disease. Each collaborating institution followed its own protocols to collect whole blood in K2EDTA tubes. For TCRbeta analysis, collaborators shipped samples as frozen whole blood, isolated PBMCs, or DNA extracted from either of those sample types. This entry comes from a study of blood T cell repertoires in COVID-19 (dated by TCRdb to about 2020). For context, the study as a whole: Samples covering the acute and convalescent phases of COVID-19 were provided by collaborators in the United States, Italy and Spain. The prospective study material was composed of cDNA or gDNA derived from T cells, B-cell-depleted T cells, or PBMCs. The repertoires were released in a freely available public database intended as a resource for research on the immune response to SARS-CoV-2. A de-identified subject ID, COVID-19 status, age in years and sex were almost always included in the sample metadata. Deeply sampled blood TCRbeta repertoires from subjects exposed to, actively infected with, or recovered from COVID-19 were included in the dataset. The samples were drawn from the first 160 participants of the ongoing ImmuneRACE study and from 950 to 1,500 subjects provided by 6 global collaborators. Where HLA class I and class II types were available, the types were taken from metadata supplied by the sample provider, not from assay-based typing.

Including cysteine and phenylalanine, the CDR3 has 14 amino acids. The CDR3 DNA has 42 bases and is translated from base 1. V is trimmed back by 0 bases and J by 4 bases, and the junction contains 0 bases that no gene match accounts for. CDR1 and CDR2 are drawn from the germline V gene (reference sequence): MNHEY, SMNVEV. Summary of the overall study and its limitations: Clinical and demographic metadata were provided uncurated, with the amount varying by source and participant.

The rearranged segments are TRBV27 and TRBJ2-5; 9 central nucleotides agree with TRBD2. The sample comprised peripheral blood. The TCR originated in a person in their 70s with COVID-19, enrolled during active disease. In nucleotide form, the sequence is TGTGCCAGCAGTTTATCTAGCGGGAGAGAGACCCAGTACTTC. This gives the protein CASSLSSGRETQYF.